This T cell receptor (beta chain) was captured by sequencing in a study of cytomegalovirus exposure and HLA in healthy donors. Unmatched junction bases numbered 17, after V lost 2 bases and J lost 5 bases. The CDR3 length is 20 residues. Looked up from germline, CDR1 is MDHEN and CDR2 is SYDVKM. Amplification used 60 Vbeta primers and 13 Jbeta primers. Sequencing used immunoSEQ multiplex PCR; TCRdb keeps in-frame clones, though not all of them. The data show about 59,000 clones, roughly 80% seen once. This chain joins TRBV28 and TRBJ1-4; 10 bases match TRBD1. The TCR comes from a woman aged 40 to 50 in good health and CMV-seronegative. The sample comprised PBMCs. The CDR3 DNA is TGTGCCAGCAGTTTAGGATACGCCCCGGGACAGGGGATGGGAAATGAAAAACTGTTTTTT. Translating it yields CASSLGYAPGQGMGNEKLFF.